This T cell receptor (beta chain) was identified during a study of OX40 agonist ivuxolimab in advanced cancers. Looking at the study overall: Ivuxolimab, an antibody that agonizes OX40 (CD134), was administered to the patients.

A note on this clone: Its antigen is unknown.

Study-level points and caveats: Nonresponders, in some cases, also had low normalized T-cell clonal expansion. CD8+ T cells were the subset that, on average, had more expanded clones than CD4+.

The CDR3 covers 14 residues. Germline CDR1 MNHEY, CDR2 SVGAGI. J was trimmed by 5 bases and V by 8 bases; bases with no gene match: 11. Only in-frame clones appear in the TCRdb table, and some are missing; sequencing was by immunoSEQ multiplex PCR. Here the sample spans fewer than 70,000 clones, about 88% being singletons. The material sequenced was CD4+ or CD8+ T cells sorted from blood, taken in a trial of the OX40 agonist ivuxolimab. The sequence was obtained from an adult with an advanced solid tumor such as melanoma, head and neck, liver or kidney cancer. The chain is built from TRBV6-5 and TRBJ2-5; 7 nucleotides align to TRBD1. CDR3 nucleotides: TGTGCCAGCGGAAGGGACAGACCGGCGGAGACCCAGTACTTC. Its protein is CASGRDRPAETQYF.